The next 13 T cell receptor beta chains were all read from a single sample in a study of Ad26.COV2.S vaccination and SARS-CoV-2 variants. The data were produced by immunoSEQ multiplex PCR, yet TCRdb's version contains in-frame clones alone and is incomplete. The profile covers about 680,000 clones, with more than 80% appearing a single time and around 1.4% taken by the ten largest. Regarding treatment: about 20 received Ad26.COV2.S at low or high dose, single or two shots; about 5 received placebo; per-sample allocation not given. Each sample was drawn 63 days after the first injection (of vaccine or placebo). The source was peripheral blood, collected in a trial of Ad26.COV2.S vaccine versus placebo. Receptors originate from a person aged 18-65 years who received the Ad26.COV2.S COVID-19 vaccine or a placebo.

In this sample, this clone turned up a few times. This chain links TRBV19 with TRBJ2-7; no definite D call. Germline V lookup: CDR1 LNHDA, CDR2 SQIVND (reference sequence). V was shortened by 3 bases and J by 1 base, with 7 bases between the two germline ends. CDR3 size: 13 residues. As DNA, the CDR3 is TGTGCCAGTAGTATGTGGGTGTCCTACGAGCAGTACTTC. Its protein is CASSMWVSYEQYF.

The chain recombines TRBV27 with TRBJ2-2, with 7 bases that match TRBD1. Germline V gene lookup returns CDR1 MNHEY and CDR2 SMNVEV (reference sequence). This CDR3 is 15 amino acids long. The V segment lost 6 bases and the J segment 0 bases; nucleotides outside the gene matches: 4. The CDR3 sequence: CASSSDRANTGELFF. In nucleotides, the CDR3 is TGTGCCAGCAGCTCAGACAGGGCGAACACCGGGGAGCTGTTTTTT.

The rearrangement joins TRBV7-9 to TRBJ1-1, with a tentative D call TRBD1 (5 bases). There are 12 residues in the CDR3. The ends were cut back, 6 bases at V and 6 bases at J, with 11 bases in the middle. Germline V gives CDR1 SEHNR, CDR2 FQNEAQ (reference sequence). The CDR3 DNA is TGTGCCAGCAGACCCGACAGCCCTGAAGCTTTCTTT. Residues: CASRPDSPEAFF.

The CDR3 DNA is TGCGCCAGCAGCCCGCGGGGGGGCGACACCATATATTTT. The encoded protein is CASSPRGGDTIYF. This chain links TRBV4-3 with TRBJ1-3, with a tentative D call TRBD1 (6 bases). CDR3 length: 13 amino acids. The V and J ends lost 4 bases and 8 bases respectively, with 12 bases between them. In germline, CDR1 is LGHNA, CDR2 YSLEER.

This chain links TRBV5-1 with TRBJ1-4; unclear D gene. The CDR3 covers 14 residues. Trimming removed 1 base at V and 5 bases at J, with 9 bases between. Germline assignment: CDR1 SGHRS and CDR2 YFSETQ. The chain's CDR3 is CASSLLGENEKLFF. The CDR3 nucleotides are TGCGCCAGCAGCTTGTTGGGAGAGAATGAAAAACTGTTTTTT.

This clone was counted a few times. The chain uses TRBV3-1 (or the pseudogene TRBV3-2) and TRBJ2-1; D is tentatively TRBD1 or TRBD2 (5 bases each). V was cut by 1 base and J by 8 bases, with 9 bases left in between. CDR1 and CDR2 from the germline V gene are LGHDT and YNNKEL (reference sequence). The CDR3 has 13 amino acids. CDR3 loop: CASSQVRGYEQFF. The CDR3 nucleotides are TGTGCCAGCAGCCAAGTACGGGGCTATGAGCAGTTCTTC.

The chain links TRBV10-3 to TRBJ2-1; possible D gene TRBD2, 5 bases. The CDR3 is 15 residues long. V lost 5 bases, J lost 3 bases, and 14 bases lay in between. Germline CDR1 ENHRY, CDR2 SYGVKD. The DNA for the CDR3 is TGTGCCATCAGTTCCCCTAGGACTGTCTACAATGAGCAGTTCTTC. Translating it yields CAISSPRTVYNEQFF.

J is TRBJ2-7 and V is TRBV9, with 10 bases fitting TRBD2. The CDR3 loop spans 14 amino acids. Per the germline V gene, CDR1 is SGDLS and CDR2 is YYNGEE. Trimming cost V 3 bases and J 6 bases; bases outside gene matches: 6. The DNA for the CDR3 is TGTGCCAGCAGCGCCGGGACTAGCGCAGGCGAGCAGTACTTC. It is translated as CASSAGTSAGEQYF.

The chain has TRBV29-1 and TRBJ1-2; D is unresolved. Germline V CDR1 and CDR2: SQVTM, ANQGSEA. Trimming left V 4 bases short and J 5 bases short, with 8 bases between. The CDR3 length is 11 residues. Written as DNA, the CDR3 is TGCAGCGTTGCTGGGTCTTATGGCTACACCTTC. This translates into CSVAGSYGYTF.

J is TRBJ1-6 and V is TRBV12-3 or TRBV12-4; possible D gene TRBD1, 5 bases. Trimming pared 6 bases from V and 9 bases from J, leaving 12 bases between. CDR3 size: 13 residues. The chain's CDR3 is CASRKGRGSPLHF. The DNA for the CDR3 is TGTGCCAGCAGGAAGGGGAGAGGTTCACCCCTCCACTTT.

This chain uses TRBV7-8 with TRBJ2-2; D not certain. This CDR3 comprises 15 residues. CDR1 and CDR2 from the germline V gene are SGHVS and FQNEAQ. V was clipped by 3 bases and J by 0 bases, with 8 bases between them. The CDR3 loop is CASSFGPTNTGELFF. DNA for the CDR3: TGTGCCAGCAGCTTTGGACCAACGAACACCGGGGAGCTGTTTTTT.

CDR3 in amino acids: CAWSEGPNQPQHF. For the CDR3, the DNA is TGTGCCTGGTCGGAGGGCCCCAATCAGCCCCAGCATTTT. The chain couples TRBV30 to TRBJ1-5; D not resolved. The CDR3 has 13 residues. The ends were cut back, 5 bases at V and 3 bases at J, with 11 bases in the middle. CDR1 and CDR2 (germline): GTSNPN, SVGIG (reference sequence).

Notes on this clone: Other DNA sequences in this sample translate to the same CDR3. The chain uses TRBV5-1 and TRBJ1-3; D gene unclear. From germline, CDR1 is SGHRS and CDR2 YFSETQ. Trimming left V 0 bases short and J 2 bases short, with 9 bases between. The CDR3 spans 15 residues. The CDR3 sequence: CASSLGGSAGNTIYF. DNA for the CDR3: TGCGCCAGCAGCTTGGGAGGGTCTGCTGGAAACACCATATATTTT.